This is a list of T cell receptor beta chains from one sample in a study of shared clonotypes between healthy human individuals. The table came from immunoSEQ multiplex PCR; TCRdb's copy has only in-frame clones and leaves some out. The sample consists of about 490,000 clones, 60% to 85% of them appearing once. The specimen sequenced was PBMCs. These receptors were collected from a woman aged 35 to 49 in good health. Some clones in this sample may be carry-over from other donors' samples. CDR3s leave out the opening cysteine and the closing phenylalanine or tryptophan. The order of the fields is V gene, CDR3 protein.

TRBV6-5,ASSYSNRGLNQPQH
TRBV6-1,ASRQGVAYEQY
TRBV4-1,ASSQVFRGPPNTEAF
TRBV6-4,ASRLDGNTEAF
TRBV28,ASSFRTGTGIWNTEAF
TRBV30,AWGRQSNQPQH
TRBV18,ASSRGTEGFEPQH
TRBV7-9,ASSSWTSGISYNEQF
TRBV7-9,ASSLGDRVNTEAF
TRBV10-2,ASSYREPDKGYEQY
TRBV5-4,ASSSSGIQETQY
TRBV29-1,SVQDRGLNTIY
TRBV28,ASTSGQGLSEQY
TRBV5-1,ASSPTSGWADTQY
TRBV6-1,ASTGTGTGGEQF
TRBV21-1,ASSKARISGNTIY
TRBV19,ASSLAGGETQY
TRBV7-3,ASSPRGPSSYEQY
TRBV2,ASSDRGGLS
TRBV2,ASSDDSYGYT
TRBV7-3,ASSLTQGARGEQY
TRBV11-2,ASSTGTGNQETQY
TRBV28,ASSQTYEQY
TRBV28,ASSLPAHDRSQETQY
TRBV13,ASSLRGQGLAEQY
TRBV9,ASSVGTSGTSGFNEQF
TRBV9,ASSVGGHATVNQPQH
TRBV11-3,ASSLGGTDTQY
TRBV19,ASSMYTEAF
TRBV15,ATSRDGGRLADLTYEQY